Listed here are 14 T cell receptor beta chains from one sample, sequenced in a study of blood T cell repertoires in COVID-19. TCRdb's table, derived via immunoSEQ multiplex PCR, lists solely in-frame clones and lacks some. The repertoire has approximately 220,000 clones, roughly 84% of them found once; the top ten carry more than 2%. The specimen was peripheral blood. Receptors originate from a woman aged 55-69 years with acute or convalescent COVID-19.

This chain links TRBV27 with TRBJ2-3, with TRBD2 as a possible D gene (6 bases). The CDR3 has 14 residues. Trimming pared 5 bases from V and 2 bases from J, leaving 11 bases between. Germline V gives CDR1 MNHEY, CDR2 SMNVEV (reference sequence). CDR3 nucleotide sequence: TGTGCCAGCAGTATGCGGGGAACCACAGATACGCAGTATTTT. Translating gives CASSMRGTTDTQYF.

The chain has TRBV25-1 and TRBJ1-2; 8 bases are a match to TRBD1. The J segment lost 4 bases and the V segment lost 6 bases, leaving 4 bases of the junction unmatched. CDR3 length: 13 residues. Germline CDR1 is MGHDK and CDR2 is SYGVNS. CDR3 residues: CASSVGTGYGYTF. Written as DNA, the CDR3 is TGTGCCAGCAGCGTCGGGACAGGCTATGGCTACACCTTC.

This clone was observed a single time. The V and J genes are TRBV6-4 and TRBJ1-5, with D possibly TRBD1 on 5 matching bases. The CDR3 extends over 16 amino acids. Trimming took 3 bases from V and 5 from J, leaving 17 bases between them. The germline gives CDR1 MRHNA, CDR2 SNTAGT. Written as DNA, the CDR3 is TGTGCCAGCAGTGATCAACGACAGCAAGATGATCAGCCCCAGCATTTT. Protein sequence: CASSDQRQQDDQPQHF.

This sequence joins TRBV11-2 and TRBJ1-4; D ambiguous. This CDR3 contains 16 residues. Germline V gives CDR1 SGHAT, CDR2 FQNNGV. Trimming cost V 0 bases and J 7 bases, with 15 bases left between them. In DNA, the CDR3 is TGTGCCAGCAGCTTAGACCAACGGGGTCCGGGTGAAAAACTGTTTTTT. Its protein is CASSLDQRGPGEKLFF.

This chain joins TRBV2 and TRBJ2-2, with TRBD2 matching over 8 bases. CDR3 size: 15 residues. J lost 4 bases, V lost 4 bases, and 5 bases had no gene match. CDR1 is SNHLY and CDR2 is FYNNEI in the germline V gene. The CDR3 DNA sequence: TGTGCCAGCAGTGCGGCCAGCGGGGGCACCGGGGAGCTGTTTTTT. Protein: CASSAASGGTGELFF. Full variable domain (outside the CDR3, taken from reference TRBV2 and TRBJ2-2): EPEVTQTPSHQVTQMGQEVILRCVPISNHLYFYWYRQILGQKVEFLVSFYNNEISEKSEIFDDQFSVERPDGSNFTLKIRSTKLEDSAMYFCASSAASGGTGELFFGEGSRLTVL.

The V and J genes are TRBV2 and TRBJ2-5; tentatively, D is TRBD1 (6 bases). This CDR3 has 13 residues. Trimming left V 7 bases short and J 1 base short, with 10 bases between. Per germline, CDR1 SNHLY and CDR2 FYNNEI. The CDR3 is CASTGQAQETQYF. The CDR3, as DNA: TGTGCCAGCACGGGACAAGCCCAAGAGACCCAGTACTTC.

This clone has just one count. The sample carries other DNA sequences with the same CDR3. V and J are TRBV7-2 and TRBJ2-7; 10 bases match TRBD2. V dropped 3 bases and J dropped 3; count of bases not matched to a gene: 2. This CDR3 has 14 residues. Germline CDR1 SGHTA, CDR2 FQGNSA. The CDR3 spells CASSLERGGYEQYF. DNA for the CDR3: TGTGCCAGCAGCTTGGAGCGGGGGGGCTACGAGCAGTACTTC.

V is TRBV6-5 and J is TRBJ2-3, with D hard to call. The CDR3 extends over 13 amino acids. Trimming pared 5 bases from V and 6 bases from J, leaving 12 bases between. Germline CDR1 and CDR2: MNHEY and SVGAGI. The CDR3: CASSQKSRDTQYF. In DNA form, the CDR3 reads TGTGCCAGCAGTCAAAAAAGCCGGGATACGCAGTATTTT.

The J gene is TRBJ1-2, the V gene TRBV18, with 10 bases that match TRBD1. CDR1 and CDR2 from the germline V gene are KGHSH and LQKENI. Germline trimming cut 6 bases from V and 6 bases from J; bases unmatched to any gene: 7. CDR3 length equals 14 residues. In nucleotides, the CDR3 is TGTGCCAGCTCCCGGGACAGGGGAACCCATGGCTACACCTTC. Its translation is CASSRDRGTHGYTF.

The CDR3 DNA reads TGTGCCAGTACCCTGACAGGGGGAAACACTGAAGCTTTCTTT. It translates to CASTLTGGNTEAFF. The genes are TRBV6-6 and TRBJ1-1, with 9 bases aligning to TRBD1. Trimming cost V 9 bases and J 2 bases; bases outside gene matches: 7. Germline CDR1 MNHNY, CDR2 SVGAGI (reference sequence). CDR3 size: 14 residues.

The chain couples TRBV10-2 to TRBJ2-3; TRBD2 matches 9 bases. CDR1 and CDR2 (germline): WSHSY, SAAADI. The CDR3 length is 17 residues. V dropped 0 bases and J dropped 2; count of bases not matched to a gene: 6. In nucleotides, the CDR3 is TGCGCCAGCAGTGAGTCGATGCGGGGGGGATTCACAGATACGCAGTATTTT. Translated, it gives CASSESMRGGFTDTQYF.

Concerning this clone itself: Compared with germline, one end of the junction differs, possibly owing to a read error. The rearrangement uses TRBV5-6 and TRBJ2-7, with 9 bases identical to TRBD2. The CDR3 consists of 14 residues. CDR1 and CDR2 (germline): SGHDT, YYEEEE. CDR3 DNA: TGTGCCAGCAGCTTAGCGGGGGGCTCCTCCGAGCAGTACTTC. This codes for CASSLAGGSSEQYF.

The chain is built from TRBV5-4 and TRBJ2-1, with 12 bases that match TRBD2. J was trimmed by 7 bases and V by 4 bases; bases with no gene match: 9. The CDR3 consists of 16 residues. Germline V gene lookup returns CDR1 SGHNT and CDR2 YYREEE (reference sequence). The chain's CDR3 is CASSTRLAGALNEQFF. Here the CDR3 DNA reads TGTGCCAGCAGCACCCGACTAGCGGGGGCACTGAATGAGCAGTTCTTC. The full variable domain, rest sourced from reference TRBV5-4 and TRBJ2-1, is ETGVTQSPTHLIKTRGQQVTLRCSSQSGHNTVSWYQQALGQGPQFIFQYYREEENGRGNFPPRFSGLQFPNYSSELNVNALELDDSALYLCASSTRLAGALNEQFFGPGTRLTVL.

J is TRBJ2-7 and V is TRBV20-1; D perhaps matches TRBD1 (5 bases). This CDR3 is 11 amino acids long. V was cut by 7 bases and J by 5 bases, with 12 bases left in between. Germline V gene data show CDR1 as DFQATT and CDR2 as SNEGSKA (reference sequence). The CDR3 nucleotides are TGCAGTGTACAGGTAGTCCACGAGCAGTACTTC. Encoded protein: CSVQVVHEQYF.